The sequence of this T cell receptor beta chain was determined in a study of memory CD4+ T cells and cytomegalovirus serostatus. The sort gate was single viable CD3+CD4+CD8-CD45RO+ cells for memory CD4+ T cells. Serum IgG to CMV pp150, pp28, p38 and p52 defined serostatus. Profiling relied on immunoSEQ multiplex PCR, and the TCRdb table lists in-frame clones only, not all of them. The top ten clones hold 4% to 5% of a sample with some 66,000 clones, 76% of them seen once. Sequenced material: memory CD4+ T cells from blood. This receptor was obtained from an adult in good health and CMV-seropositive.

The CDR3 nucleotides read TGTGCCACCAGCAGAGATCTCAGAGGACAATGGGACTACGAGCAGTACTTC. Protein product: CATSRDLRGQWDYEQYF. This chain links TRBV15 with TRBJ2-7, with a tentative D call TRBD1 (5 bases). CDR1 and CDR2 (germline): LNHNV, YYDKDF (reference sequence). V lost 0 bases and J 3 bases, leaving 18 bases between the germline ends. CDR3 size: 17 residues.